Listed below are T cell receptor beta chains from one sample, sequenced in a study of blood T cell repertoires in COVID-19. Only in-frame clones appear in the TCRdb table, and some are missing; sequencing was by immunoSEQ multiplex PCR. Of about 200,000 clones listed, about nine tenths are singletons. Sequenced sample: peripheral blood. Receptors were obtained from a man aged 40-49 years with acute or convalescent COVID-19. CDR3s include the opening cysteine and the closing phenylalanine or tryptophan. Fields, in order: clone size, V gene, D gene, J gene, CDR3 protein, CDR3 DNA. The D gene is left open where the match is weak. Clone size is given for some rows only: seen once, a few or many times, or a class if the clone is expanded.

size: .
V: TRBV6-5
D: TRBD2
J: TRBJ2-7
CDR3: CASSLGTSVNEQYF
DNA: TGTGCCAGCAGTTTAGGGACTAGCGTCAACGAGCAGTACTTC

size: .
V: TRBV27
D: TRBD1
J: TRBJ2-1
CDR3: CASSIDRGPYNEQFF
DNA: TGTGCCAGCAGTATCGACAGGGGGCCGTACAATGAGCAGTTCTTC

size: .
V: TRBV7-9
D: .
J: TRBJ1-4
CDR3: CASSLGSIANEKLFF
DNA: TGTGCCAGCAGCTTAGGGTCTATCGCTAATGAAAAACTGTTTTTT

size: .
V: TRBV7-9
D: TRBD1
J: TRBJ2-7
CDR3: CASTSSTGSSYEQYF
DNA: TGTGCCAGCACCTCTTCGACAGGGAGCTCCTACGAGCAGTACTTC

size: .
V: TRBV11-3
D: .
J: TRBJ2-3
CDR3: CASSLTGLSTDTQYF
DNA: TGTGCCAGCAGCTTAACAGGGCTCAGCACAGATACGCAGTATTTT

size: .
V: TRBV2
D: .
J: TRBJ1-5
CDR3: CASSKDSAWQPQHF
DNA: TGTGCCAGCAGTAAGGACAGCGCGTGGCAGCCCCAGCATTTT

size: .
V: TRBV20-1
D: .
J: TRBJ2-5
CDR3: CSASPGGGANFPRSETQYF
DNA: TGCAGTGCTAGTCCGGGCGGGGGCGCAAACTTCCCCAGATCGGAGACCCAGTACTTC

size: once
V: TRBV3-1/TRBV3-2
D: TRBD1
J: TRBJ1-2
CDR3: CASSHLTGNYGYTF
DNA: TGTGCCAGCAGCCACCTGACAGGGAACTATGGCTACACCTTC

size: .
V: TRBV5-1
D: TRBD2
J: TRBJ2-3
CDR3: CASSLASISGGTDTQYF
DNA: TGCGCCAGCAGCTTGGCCTCCATTAGCGGGGGCACAGATACGCAGTATTTT

size: .
V: TRBV6-2/TRBV6-3
D: TRBD1
J: TRBJ2-3
CDR3: CASSYTVDRAEYF
DNA: TGTGCCAGCAGTTACACCGTGGACAGGGCGGAATATTTT

size: .
V: TRBV27
D: .
J: TRBJ1-1
CDR3: CASSFIGATEAFF
DNA: TGTGCCAGCAGTTTTATAGGGGCCACTGAAGCTTTCTTT

size: .
V: TRBV5-6
D: TRBD1
J: TRBJ2-2
CDR3: CASSPVGTGNTGELFF
DNA: TGTGCCAGCAGCCCTGTCGGGACAGGCAACACCGGGGAGCTGTTTTTT

size: .
V: TRBV12-3/TRBV12-4
D: .
J: TRBJ1-5
CDR3: CASSFSGQPQHF
DNA: TGTGCCAGCAGTTTTTCGGGGCAGCCCCAGCATTTT

size: .
V: TRBV6-6
D: .
J: TRBJ1-6
CDR3: CASLGNSPLHF
DNA: TGTGCCAGCCTCGGGAATTCACCCCTCCACTTT

size: .
V: TRBV11-3
D: .
J: TRBJ1-1
CDR3: CASSLGGNTEAFF
DNA: TGTGCCAGCAGCTTAGGAGGGAACACTGAAGCTTTCTTT

size: .
V: TRBV10-2
D: TRBD2
J: TRBJ2-1
CDR3: CASSIAGVLNEQFF
DNA: TGCGCCAGCAGTATAGCGGGGGTTCTCAATGAGCAGTTCTTC

size: .
V: TRBV2
D: TRBD1
J: TRBJ1-2
CDR3: CASVPGQKYNYGYTF
DNA: TGTGCCAGCGTCCCGGGACAGAAATATAACTATGGCTACACCTTC

size: .
V: TRBV5-4
D: TRBD2
J: TRBJ2-2
CDR3: CASSSSGGRPGELFF
DNA: TGTGCCAGCAGCTCTAGCGGGGGTCGGCCCGGGGAGCTGTTTTTT

size: .
V: TRBV5-4
D: TRBD2
J: TRBJ2-5
CDR3: CASSTAVAGGLETQYF
DNA: TGTGCCAGCAGCACAGCCGTAGCGGGGGGATTAGAGACCCAGTACTTC